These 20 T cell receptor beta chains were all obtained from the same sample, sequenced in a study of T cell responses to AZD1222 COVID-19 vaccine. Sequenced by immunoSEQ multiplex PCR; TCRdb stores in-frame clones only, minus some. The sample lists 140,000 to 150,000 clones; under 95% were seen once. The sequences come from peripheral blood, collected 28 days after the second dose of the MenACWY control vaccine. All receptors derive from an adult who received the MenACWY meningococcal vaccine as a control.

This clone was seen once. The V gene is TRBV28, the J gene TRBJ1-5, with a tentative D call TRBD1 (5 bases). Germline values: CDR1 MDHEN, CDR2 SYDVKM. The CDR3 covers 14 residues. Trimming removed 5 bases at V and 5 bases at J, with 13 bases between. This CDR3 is CASSPGTEDQPQHF. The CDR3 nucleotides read TGTGCCAGCAGTCCCGGGACCGAGGATCAGCCCCAGCATTTT.

CDR3 in amino acids: CASSIRQTDLRGSPLHF. As DNA, the CDR3 is TGTGCCAGTAGTATTCGTCAGACGGATTTAAGGGGTTCACCCCTCCACTTT. The rearrangement joins TRBV19 to TRBJ1-6; tentatively, D is TRBD1 (5 bases). Trimming stripped 3 bases from V and 9 bases from J, with 21 bases between. Germline lookup yields CDR1 LNHDA and CDR2 SQIVND (reference sequence). This CDR3 has 17 residues.

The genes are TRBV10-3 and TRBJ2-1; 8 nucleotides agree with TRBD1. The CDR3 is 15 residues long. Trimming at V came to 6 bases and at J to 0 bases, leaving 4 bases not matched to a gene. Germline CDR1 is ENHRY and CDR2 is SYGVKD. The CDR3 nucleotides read TGTGCCATCAGACCCGACAGGGGCTCCTACAATGAGCAGTTCTTC. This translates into CAIRPDRGSYNEQFF.

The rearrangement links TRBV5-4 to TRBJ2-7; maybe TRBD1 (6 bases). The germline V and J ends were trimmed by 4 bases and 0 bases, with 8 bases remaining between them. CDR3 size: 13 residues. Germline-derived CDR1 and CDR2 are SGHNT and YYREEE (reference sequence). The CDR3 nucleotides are TGTGCCAGCAGCCCAGGGGTCTCCTACGAGCAGTACTTC. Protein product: CASSPGVSYEQYF.

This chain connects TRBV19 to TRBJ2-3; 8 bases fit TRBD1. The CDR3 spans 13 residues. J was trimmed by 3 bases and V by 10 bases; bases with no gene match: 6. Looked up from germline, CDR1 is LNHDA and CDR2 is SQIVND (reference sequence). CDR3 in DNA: TGTGCCACCACGCAGGGGGCGACAGATACGCAGTATTTT. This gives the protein CATTQGATDTQYF.

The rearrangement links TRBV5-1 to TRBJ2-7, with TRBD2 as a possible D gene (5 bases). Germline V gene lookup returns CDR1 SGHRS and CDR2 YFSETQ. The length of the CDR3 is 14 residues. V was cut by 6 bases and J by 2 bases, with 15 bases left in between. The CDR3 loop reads CASTLTGYTYEQYF. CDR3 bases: TGCGCCAGCACCCTCACGGGGTACACCTACGAGCAGTACTTC.

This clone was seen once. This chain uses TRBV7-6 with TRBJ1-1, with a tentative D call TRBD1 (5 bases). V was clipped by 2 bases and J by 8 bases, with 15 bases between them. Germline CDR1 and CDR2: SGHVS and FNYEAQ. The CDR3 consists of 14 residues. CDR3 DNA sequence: TGTGCCAGCAGCTTATATGACCGCCGGGGGGAAGCTTTCTTT. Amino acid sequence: CASSLYDRRGEAFF.

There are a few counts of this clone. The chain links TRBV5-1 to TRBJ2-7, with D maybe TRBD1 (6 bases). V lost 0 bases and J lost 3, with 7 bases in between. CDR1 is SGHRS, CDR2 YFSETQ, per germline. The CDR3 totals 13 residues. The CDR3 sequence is CASSLEQGYEQYF. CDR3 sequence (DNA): TGCGCCAGCAGCTTGGAACAGGGCTACGAGCAGTACTTC.

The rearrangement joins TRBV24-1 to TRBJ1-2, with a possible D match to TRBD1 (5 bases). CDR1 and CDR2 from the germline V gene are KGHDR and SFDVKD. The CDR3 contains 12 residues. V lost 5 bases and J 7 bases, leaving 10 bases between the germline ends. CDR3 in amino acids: CATSAGGSGYTF. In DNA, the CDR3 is TGTGCCACCAGTGCTGGGGGTAGTGGCTACACCTTC.

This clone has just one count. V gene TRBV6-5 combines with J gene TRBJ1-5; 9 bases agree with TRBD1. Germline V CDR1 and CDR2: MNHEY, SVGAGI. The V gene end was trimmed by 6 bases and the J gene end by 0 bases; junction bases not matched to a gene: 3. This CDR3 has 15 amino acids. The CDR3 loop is CASSQTGGSNQPQHF. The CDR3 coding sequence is TGTGCCAGCAGCCAGACAGGGGGTAGCAATCAGCCCCAGCATTTT.

In DNA, the CDR3 is TGTGCCAGCAGCTTCAGGGCAGATACGCAGTATTTT. Protein: CASSFRADTQYF. The chain employs TRBV11-2 and TRBJ2-3; TRBD1 might be the D (5 bases). V was trimmed by 3 bases and J by 4 bases, leaving 5 bases between them. This CDR3 is 12 amino acids long. CDR1 SGHAT and CDR2 FQNNGV come from the germline V gene.

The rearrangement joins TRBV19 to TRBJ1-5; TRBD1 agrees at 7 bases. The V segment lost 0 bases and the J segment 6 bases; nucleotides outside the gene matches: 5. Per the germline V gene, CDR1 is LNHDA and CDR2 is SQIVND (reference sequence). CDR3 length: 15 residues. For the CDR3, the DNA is TGTGCCAGTAGTATAGAACAGGGGCGGGTTCAGCCCCAGCATTTT. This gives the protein CASSIEQGRVQPQHF.

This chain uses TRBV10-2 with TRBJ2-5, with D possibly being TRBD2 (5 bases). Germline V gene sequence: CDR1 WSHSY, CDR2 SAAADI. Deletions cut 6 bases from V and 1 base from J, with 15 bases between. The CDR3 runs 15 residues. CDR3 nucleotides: TGCGCCAGCAGCCCTACGGGCGGGTTCCAAGAGACCCAGTACTTC. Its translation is CASSPTGGFQETQYF.

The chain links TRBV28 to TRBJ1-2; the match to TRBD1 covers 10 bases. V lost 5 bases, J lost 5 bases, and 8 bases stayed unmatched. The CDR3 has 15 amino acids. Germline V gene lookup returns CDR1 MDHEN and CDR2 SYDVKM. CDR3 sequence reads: CASSHNPGQGYGYTF. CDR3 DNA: TGTGCCAGCAGTCATAATCCGGGACAGGGGTATGGCTACACCTTC.

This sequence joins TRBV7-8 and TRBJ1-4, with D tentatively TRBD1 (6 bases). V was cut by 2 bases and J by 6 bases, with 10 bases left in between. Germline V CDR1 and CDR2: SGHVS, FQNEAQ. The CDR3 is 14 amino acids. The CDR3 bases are TGTGCCAGCAGCTTAAGGGGGGCGTATGAAAAACTGTTTTTT. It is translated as CASSLRGAYEKLFF.

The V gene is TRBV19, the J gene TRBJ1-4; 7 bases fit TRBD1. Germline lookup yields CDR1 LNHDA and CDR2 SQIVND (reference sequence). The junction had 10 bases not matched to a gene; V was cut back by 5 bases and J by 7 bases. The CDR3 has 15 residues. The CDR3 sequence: CASSATGALSEKLFF. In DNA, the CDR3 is TGTGCCAGTAGTGCCACAGGGGCTCTGAGTGAAAAACTGTTTTTT.

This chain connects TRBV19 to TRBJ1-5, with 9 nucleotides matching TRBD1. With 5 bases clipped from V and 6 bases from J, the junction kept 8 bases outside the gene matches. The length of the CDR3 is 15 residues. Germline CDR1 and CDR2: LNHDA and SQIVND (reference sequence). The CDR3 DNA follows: TGTGCCAGTAGTTCCCGGGACAGGGCCGTTCAGCCCCAGCATTTT. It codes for CASSSRDRAVQPQHF.

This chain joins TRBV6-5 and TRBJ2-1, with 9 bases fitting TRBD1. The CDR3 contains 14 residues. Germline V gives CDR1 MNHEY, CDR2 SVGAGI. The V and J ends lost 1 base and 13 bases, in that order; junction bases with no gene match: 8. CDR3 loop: CASSYFQGQGYQFF. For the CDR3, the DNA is TGTGCCAGCAGTTACTTTCAGGGACAGGGTTATCAGTTCTTC.

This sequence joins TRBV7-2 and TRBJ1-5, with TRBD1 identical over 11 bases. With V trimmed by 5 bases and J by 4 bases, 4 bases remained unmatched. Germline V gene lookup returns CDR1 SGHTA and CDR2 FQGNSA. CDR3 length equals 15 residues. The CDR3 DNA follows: TGTGCCAGCAGCGCGGACAGGGGGCAGAATCAGCCCCAGCATTTT. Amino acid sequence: CASSADRGQNQPQHF.

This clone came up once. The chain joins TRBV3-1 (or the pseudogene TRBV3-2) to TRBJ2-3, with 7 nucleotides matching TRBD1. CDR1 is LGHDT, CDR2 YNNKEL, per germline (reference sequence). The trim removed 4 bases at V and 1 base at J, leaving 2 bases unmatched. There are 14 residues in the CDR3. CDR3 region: CASSPQGRTDTQYF. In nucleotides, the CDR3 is TGTGCCAGCAGCCCACAGGGGCGCACAGATACGCAGTATTTT.